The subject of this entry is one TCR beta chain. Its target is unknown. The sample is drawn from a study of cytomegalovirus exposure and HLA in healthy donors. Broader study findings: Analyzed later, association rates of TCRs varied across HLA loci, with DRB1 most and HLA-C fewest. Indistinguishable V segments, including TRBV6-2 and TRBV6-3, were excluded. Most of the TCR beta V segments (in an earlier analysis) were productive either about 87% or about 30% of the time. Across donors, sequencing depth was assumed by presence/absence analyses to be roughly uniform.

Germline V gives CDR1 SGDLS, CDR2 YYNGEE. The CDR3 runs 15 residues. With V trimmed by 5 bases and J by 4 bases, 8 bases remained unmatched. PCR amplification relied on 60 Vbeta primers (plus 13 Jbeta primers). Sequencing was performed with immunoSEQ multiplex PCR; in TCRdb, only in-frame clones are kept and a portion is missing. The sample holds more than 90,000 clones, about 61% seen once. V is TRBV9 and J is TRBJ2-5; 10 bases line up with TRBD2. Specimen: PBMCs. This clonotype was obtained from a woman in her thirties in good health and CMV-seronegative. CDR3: CASSGSGRGGETQYF. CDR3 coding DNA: TGTGCCAGCAGTGGAAGCGGGAGGGGAGGAGAGACCCAGTACTTC.